The 3 T cell receptor beta chains below come from one sample, sequenced in a study of blood T cell repertoires in COVID-19. The table came from immunoSEQ multiplex PCR; TCRdb's copy has only in-frame clones and leaves some out. The sample yields over 80,000 clones, roughly nine tenths seen once. Sequencing used peripheral blood. The receptors derive from a man between 50 and 59 years old with acute or convalescent COVID-19.

This chain links TRBV4-1 with TRBJ1-1, with D perhaps matching TRBD1 (6 bases). The germline CDR1 and CDR2 sequences are MGHRA and YSYEKL. The CDR3 totals 14 residues. Deletions cut 3 bases from V and 1 base from J, with 9 bases between. CDR3 protein: CASSHLGQNTEAFF. In DNA, the CDR3 is TGCGCCAGCAGCCACCTGGGACAGAACACTGAAGCTTTCTTT.

The CDR3 bases are TGTGCCAGTAGGAAGGACAGGACTGCCTACGAGCAGTACTTC. Translated: CASRKDRTAYEQYF. The chain joins TRBV19 to TRBJ2-7; 7 nucleotides match TRBD1. Germline-derived CDR1 and CDR2 are LNHDA and SQIVND (reference sequence). The CDR3 is 14 amino acids. The trim removed 6 bases at V and 2 bases at J, leaving 7 bases unmatched.

The chain couples TRBV29-1 to TRBJ2-7; 7 bases fit TRBD1. The CDR3 sequence is 16 residues long. With 5 bases clipped from V and 0 bases from J, the junction kept 13 bases outside the gene matches. Per the germline V gene, CDR1 is SQVTM and CDR2 is ANQGSEA. CDR3 residues: CSVSGLSTGTSYEQYF. DNA for the CDR3: TGCAGCGTTTCGGGTCTATCGACAGGGACCTCCTACGAGCAGTACTTC.